In its sample, the clone carrying this T cell receptor (beta chain) was seen many times. Its target is not known. The CDR3 contains 15 residues. From germline, CDR1 is SGDLS and CDR2 YYNGEE. The V end was cut by 2 bases, the J end by 1 base, with 9 bases between. Clinical symptoms, serum thyroxine, TRAb, thyroid ultrasound and orbital computed tomography were relied on for diagnosis. PBMCs originated in approximately 9.2 ml of fresh peripheral blood. The TCR beta CDR3 regions underwent amplification from RNA transcripts. HTBI primers served in a first-round RT-PCR, which a second-round multiplex PCR followed. TCRdb processed the multiplex PCR reads anew with MiXCR; each CDR3 protein has one entry. This sample has 600,000 to 950,000 distinct CDR3 sequences; 35% to 50% occur once, and the top ten carry approximately 43%. The sample comes from a study of Graves' ophthalmopathy and Graves' hyperthyroidism. Whole-study context: Peripheral blood was obtained at first diagnosis, ahead of any treatment. Study-wide findings and caveats: The authors also found most expanded thyroid clonotypes above 0.001 frequency in blood.

The gene calls are TRBV9 and TRBJ1-4; D possibly corresponds to TRBD1 (6 bases). The sequence was collected from an adult man with Graves' ophthalmopathy. The sequencing sample was made of peripheral blood. CDR3 region: CASSVTGQTNEKLFF. The CDR3 nucleotides read TGTGCCAGCAGCGTGACAGGCCAAACTAATGAAAAACTGTTTTTT.